This entry is about one T cell receptor (beta chain). The CDR3 spans 14 residues. The V segment lost 5 bases and the J segment 6 bases; nucleotides outside the gene matches: 7. Germline CDR1 reads SEHNR; CDR2 reads FQNEAQ (reference sequence). TCR beta CDR3 sequences were amplified from RNA transcripts. The HTBI primer set drove a first-round RT-PCR of the TCR CDR3. TCRdb reanalysed the multiplex PCR reads using MiXCR and keeps one entry per CDR3 protein. The profile covers some 460,000 distinct CDR3 sequences, with approximately 14% appearing a single time and 13% to 15% taken by the ten largest. The record originates from a study of T cells in Graves' hyperthyroidism and ophthalmopathy. Across 18 months, stable Graves' hyperthyroidism was marked by no progression to ophthalmopathy. Patients having uncontrolled infection, another autoimmune disease, pregnancy or lactation were not included. From 10 ml of fresh peripheral blood, PBMCs were isolated.

The sample consisted of blood. This chain joins TRBV7-9 and TRBJ2-3; 8 bases map to TRBD2. The TCR sequence derives from a woman between 18 and 29 years old with Graves' hyperthyroidism. The CDR3 bases are TGTGCCAGCAGCCCGGGAGGGGTCTCGGATACGCAGTATTTT. Translated: CASSPGGVSDTQYF.